This TCR beta chain was identified in a study of T-cell memory formation after mild COVID-19. In its sample, this clonotype was seen once. As yet, its antigen is unknown. Findings and caveats of the study: Memory cells collected pre-infection included some clones that later responded, suggesting cross-reactive memory joined. Among clones contracting day 15 to 85, CD4/CD8 was balanced, whereas later expanders leaned CD4+.

TCRdb re-analysed the 5' RACE reads in MiXCR, keeping a single row per CDR3 protein. The top ten clones hold about 8.1% of a sample with about 440,000 distinct CDR3 sequences, around 19% of them seen once. Trimming left V 5 bases short and J 1 base short, with 15 bases between. This CDR3 region has 15 residues. The germline CDR1 and CDR2 sequences are SGHRS and YFSETQ. The genes are TRBV5-1 and TRBJ1-1, with D perhaps matching TRBD1 (6 bases). Sequenced sample: PBMCs or a T cell subset sorted from them (not recorded which). The clonotype originates from an adult woman who had mild COVID-19 (a few samples of this study predate the infection). Cell type and time point are not known. CDR3 protein: CASRGGRAANTEAFF. The CDR3 nucleotides read TGCGCCAGCAGAGGGGGGAGGGCGGCGAACACTGAAGCTTTCTTT.